This T cell receptor (beta chain) is drawn from a study of early stage breast cancer tumors. Turning to the study itself: Among some 12 ER+/PR+/HER2- tumors, eight were ductal, four lobular. Around 9.8-fold was the mean read coverage per sample.

V shed 5 bases and J 5 bases; nucleotides not matched to a gene: 11. This CDR3 contains 16 residues. Germline values: CDR1 SGHTA, CDR2 FQGTGA. Study-wide results and limits: Enriched TCRB sequences shared across patients were mostly commonly generated sequences.

Each sample had two DNA replicates, approximately 0.52 ug blood or around 1.6 ug tissue. TCRdb's table, derived via immunoSEQ multiplex PCR, lists solely in-frame clones and lacks some. The sample contains some 19,000 clones, about 70% of which appear only once. About this clone itself: Its antigen is unidentified.

The V and J genes are TRBV7-3 and TRBJ2-2; 7 bases are a match to TRBD2. This TCR derives from a person between 55 and 69 years old with breast cancer. The specimen was blood. The CDR3 protein is CASSPQPGGMTGELFF. CDR3 sequence (DNA): TGTGCCAGCAGCCCTCAGCCGGGAGGCATGACCGGGGAGCTGTTTTTT.